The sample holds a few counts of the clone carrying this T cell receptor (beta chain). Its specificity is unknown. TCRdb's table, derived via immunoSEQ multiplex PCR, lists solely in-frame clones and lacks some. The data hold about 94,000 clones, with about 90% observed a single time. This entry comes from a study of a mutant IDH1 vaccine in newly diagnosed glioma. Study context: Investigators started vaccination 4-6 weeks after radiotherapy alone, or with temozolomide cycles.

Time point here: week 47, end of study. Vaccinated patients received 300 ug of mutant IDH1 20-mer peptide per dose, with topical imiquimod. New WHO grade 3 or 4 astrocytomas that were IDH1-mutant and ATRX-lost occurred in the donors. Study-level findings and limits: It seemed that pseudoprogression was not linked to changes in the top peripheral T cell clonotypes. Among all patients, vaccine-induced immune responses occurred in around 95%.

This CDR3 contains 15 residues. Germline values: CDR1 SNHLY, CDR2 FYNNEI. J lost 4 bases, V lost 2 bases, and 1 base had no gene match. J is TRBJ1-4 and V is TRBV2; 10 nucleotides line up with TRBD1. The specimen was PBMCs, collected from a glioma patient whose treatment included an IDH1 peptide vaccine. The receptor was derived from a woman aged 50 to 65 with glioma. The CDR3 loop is CASSERTGGNEKLFF. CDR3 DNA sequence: TGTGCCAGCAGTGAAAGGACAGGGGGTAATGAAAAACTGTTTTTT.